This entry features one T cell receptor beta chain sequence. This clonotype was picked up many times. Its recognized antigen is unknown. Base qualities are not provided; no much larger clone lies one nucleotide away. This was a case-control study nested in a cohort of healthcare workers in London, UK, who had nasopharyngeal swab PCR tests and blood samples taken every week. Healthcare workers were recruited during the week of the UK lockdown, between 23 and 31 March 2020, and followed weekly for up to roughly 16 weeks. This sample was included in a study of early T cells in non-severe SARS-CoV-2 infection (dated by TCRdb to the early 2020s). Context from the whole study: Because TCR sequencing relied on bulk RNA taken from unsorted whole blood, pairing of alpha and beta chains was not possible.

The library was made by 5' RACE. TCRdb names NextSeq 500 as the instrument used. In the TCR library protocol, unique molecular identifiers were attached to individual cDNA molecules to correct for PCR bias and sequencing error. TCR alpha and beta chains were both sequenced, and the abundances of alpha and beta sequences in each sample were closely correlated with each other. The source study handled its data this way. Decombinator V4 was used to annotate the V gene, J gene and CDR3 of the TCR sequences. TCRs were defined as expanded if a significant change between any two time points was detected under a Poisson model with p below 0.0001. Abundances of TCRs were expressed as counts per million after normalisation to the total number of TCRs sequenced in each sample. VDJdb, accessed 1 November 2021, was searched for CMV, EBV and SARS-CoV-2 annotated TCRs, with TCRs annotated for multiple antigens excluded. TCRdb applied fastp at Q25 and MiXCR to the public reads, then kept only in-frame beta chains. All rows with the same CDR3 protein become a single entry with the most common DNA and genes. Here the V and J calls rest on TCRdb's processing, not on the authors' analysis. This sample is represented by 81,000 or so distinct CDR3 sequences; over 9.5% of them were singletons. Roughly 3.2% of the sample comes from the top ten.

The research as a whole found: VDJdb matching was skewed toward anti-spike CD8 responses and likely underestimated virus-specific expansions by missing private and CD4 specificities.

This TCR was sampled from an adult who was a healthcare worker with PCR-confirmed SARS-CoV-2 infection or an uninfected control (not recorded which). Material for sequencing was whole blood.

The CDR3 reads as follows: CASSRTGEGPLHF. The DNA sequence reads TGTGCCAGCAGCCGGACCGGGGAAGGACCCCTCCACTTT. The chain is assembled from TRBV12-3 or TRBV12-4 and TRBJ1-6, with the D gene not clear enough to name. The CDR3 sequence holds 13 residues, the cysteine and phenylalanine included. Only the CDR3 DNA stays, 39 bases, in frame from base 1. The junction carries 15 bases between V and J, which are trimmed by 6 bases and 12 bases respectively.